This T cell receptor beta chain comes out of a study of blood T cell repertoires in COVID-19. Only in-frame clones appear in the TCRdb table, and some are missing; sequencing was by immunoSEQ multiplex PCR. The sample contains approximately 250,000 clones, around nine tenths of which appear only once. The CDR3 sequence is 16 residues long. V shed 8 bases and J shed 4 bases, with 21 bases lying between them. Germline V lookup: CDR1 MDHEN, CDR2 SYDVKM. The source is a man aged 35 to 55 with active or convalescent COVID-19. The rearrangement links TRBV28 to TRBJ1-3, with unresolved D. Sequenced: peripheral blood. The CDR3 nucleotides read TGTGCCAGCGGAAGCGGCGGGGTAAGGCTAGGAAACACCATATATTTT. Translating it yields CASGSGGVRLGNTIYF.